These 2 T cell receptor beta chains were all obtained from the same sample, sequenced in a study of T cell responses to AZD1222 COVID-19 vaccine. The assay was immunoSEQ multiplex PCR, and TCRdb's table has in-frame clones only and misses some. The repertoire holds 90,000 to 150,000 clones, with less than 90% as singletons. Sequencing used peripheral blood, obtained on day 0 of AZD1222 vaccination. All receptors derive from an adult in good health.

This chain connects TRBV29-1 to TRBJ1-2, with TRBD1 identical over 9 bases. Germline V gene data show CDR1 as SQVTM and CDR2 as ANQGSEA. The CDR3 totals 13 residues. The V gene end was trimmed by 5 bases and the J gene end by 7 bases; junction bases not matched to a gene: 8. This CDR3 reads CSVIDTGGGGYTF. The DNA of the CDR3 is TGCAGCGTTATCGATACAGGGGGCGGTGGCTACACCTTC.

This clone occurred once. V and J are TRBV7-2 and TRBJ2-3; D possibly uses TRBD1 or TRBD2 (5 bases each). This CDR3 contains 15 residues. V shed 5 bases and J shed 2 bases, with 14 bases lying between them. CDR1 and CDR2 (germline): SGHTA, FQGNSA. CDR3 loop: CASSPESGPTDTQYF. DNA of the CDR3: TGTGCCAGCAGCCCCGAGTCGGGGCCCACAGATACGCAGTATTTT.